This T cell receptor (beta chain) was sequenced in a study of spatial heterogeneity in lung cancer. Study-level findings and limits: The number of expanded tumor alpha and beta chains correlated with mutation number.

Time point denoted: sample taken at primary tumor resection. Unsorted whole RNA of tumor, nontumor lung or frozen PBMC was sequenced. Concerning this clonotype itself: The target antigen is unknown.

Germline lookup yields CDR1 MDHEN and CDR2 SYDVKM. V dropped 5 bases and J dropped 0 bases, with 11 bases sitting between them. This CDR3 spans 15 amino acids. Individually, TCR cDNA molecules were each labelled with a unique molecular identifier. TCRdb itself ran the 5' RACE reads through MiXCR, one entry per CDR3 protein. The sample contains over 9,000 distinct CDR3 sequences, 10% to 15% of which appear only once. The source of this sequence is a male donor with early-stage non-small cell lung cancer. This sequence joins TRBV28 and TRBJ1-5; D might be TRBD1 (6 bases). Here the sequenced sample was lung tumor tissue, taken at surgery. CDR3 amino acids: CASSPDRYSNQPQHF. The DNA for the CDR3 is TGTGCCAGCAGTCCCGACAGGTATAGCAATCAGCCCCAGCATTTT.